This entry features one T cell receptor (beta chain) sequence. This sample is drawn from a study of blood T cell repertoires in COVID-19. At the level of the study: Samples taken during acute and convalescent COVID-19 were collected in the United States, Italy and Spain. Nucleic acid was either cDNA or gDNA, and it came from T cells, B-cell-depleted T cells, or PBMCs.

The germline V gene encodes CDR1 DFQATT and CDR2 SNEGSKA (reference sequence). With 3 bases removed from V and 1 base from J, the gap between germline ends came to 12 bases. This CDR3 is 14 amino acids long. Study processing details: Using reference gene primer amplification, nucleated cell counts were estimated. Clones were sequenced by immunoSEQ multiplex PCR, and TCRdb holds only the in-frame ones, with some missing. The V and J calls and the clone size are those of that table, but D and trimming were determined from the DNA. The sample records about 83,000 clones, around 83% being singletons. The gene calls are TRBV20-1 and TRBJ1-1; perhaps TRBD1 as D (6 bases). The sample was peripheral blood. The source of this sequence is a woman of 80 years or more in a cohort sampled during active or convalescent COVID-19. The CDR3 sequence is CSASGGLGNTEAFF. CDR3 DNA: TGCAGTGCTAGTGGGGGGCTAGGGAACACTGAAGCTTTCTTT.